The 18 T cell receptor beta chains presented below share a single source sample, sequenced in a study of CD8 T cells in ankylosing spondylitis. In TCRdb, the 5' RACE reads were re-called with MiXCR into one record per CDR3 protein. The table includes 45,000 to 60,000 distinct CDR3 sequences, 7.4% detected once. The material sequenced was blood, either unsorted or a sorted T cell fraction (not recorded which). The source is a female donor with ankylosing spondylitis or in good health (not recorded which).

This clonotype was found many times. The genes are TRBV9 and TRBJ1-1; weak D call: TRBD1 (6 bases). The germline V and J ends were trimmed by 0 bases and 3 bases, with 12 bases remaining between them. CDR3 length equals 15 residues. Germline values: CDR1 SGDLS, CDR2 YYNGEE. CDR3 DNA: TGTGCCAGCAGCGTAGGGCAGGGGAGGGACACTGAAGCTTTCTTT. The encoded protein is CASSVGQGRDTEAFF. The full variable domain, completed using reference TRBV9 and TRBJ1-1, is DSGVTQTPKHLITATGQRVTLRCSPRSGDLSVYWYQQSLDQGLQFLIQYYNGEERAKGNILERFSAQQFPDLHSELNLSSLELGDSALYFCASSVGQGRDTEAFFGQGTRLTVV.

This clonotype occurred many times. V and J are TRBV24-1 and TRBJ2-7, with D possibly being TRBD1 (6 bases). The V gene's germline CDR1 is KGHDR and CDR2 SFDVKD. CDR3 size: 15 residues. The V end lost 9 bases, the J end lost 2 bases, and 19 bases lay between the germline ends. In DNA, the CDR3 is TGTGCCACCTATGATCCGGGACAAGGGACCTACGAGCAGTACTTC. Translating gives CATYDPGQGTYEQYF.

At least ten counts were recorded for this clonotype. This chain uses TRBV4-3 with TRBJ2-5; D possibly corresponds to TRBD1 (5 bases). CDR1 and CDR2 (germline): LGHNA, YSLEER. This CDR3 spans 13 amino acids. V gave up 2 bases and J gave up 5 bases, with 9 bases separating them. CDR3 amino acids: CASSQQGRETQYF. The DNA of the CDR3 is TGCGCCAGCAGCCAACAGGGTCGGGAGACCCAGTACTTC.

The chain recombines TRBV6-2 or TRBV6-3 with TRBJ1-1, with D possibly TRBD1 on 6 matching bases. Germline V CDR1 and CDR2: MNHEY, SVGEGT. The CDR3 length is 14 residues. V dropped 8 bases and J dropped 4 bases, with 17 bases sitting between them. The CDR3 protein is CASGRGRGPTEAFF. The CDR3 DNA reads TGTGCCAGCGGACGTGGCAGGGGTCCCACTGAAGCTTTCTTT.

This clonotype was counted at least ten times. CDR3 nucleotides: TGTGCCACCAGTGATCCTACGGGCGGCTGGAATGAGCAGTTCTTC. Translation gives CATSDPTGGWNEQFF. The chain combines TRBV24-1 with TRBJ2-1, with unresolved D. Germline values: CDR1 KGHDR, CDR2 SFDVKD. There are 15 residues in the CDR3. The ends were cut back, 3 bases at V and 7 bases at J, with 15 bases in the middle.

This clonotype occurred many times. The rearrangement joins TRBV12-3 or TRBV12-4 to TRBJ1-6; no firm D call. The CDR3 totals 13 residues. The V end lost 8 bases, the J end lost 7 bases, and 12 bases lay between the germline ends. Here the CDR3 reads CASRSASNSPLHF. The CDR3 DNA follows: TGTGCCAGCCGTTCGGCTTCGAATTCACCCCTCCACTTT.

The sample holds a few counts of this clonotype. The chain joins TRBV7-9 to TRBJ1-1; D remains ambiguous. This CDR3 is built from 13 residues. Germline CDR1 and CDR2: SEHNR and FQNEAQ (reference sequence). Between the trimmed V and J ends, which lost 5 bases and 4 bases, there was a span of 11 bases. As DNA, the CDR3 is TGTGCCAGCAGCCTTCAAGGGTCCACTGAAGCTTTCTTT. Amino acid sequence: CASSLQGSTEAFF.

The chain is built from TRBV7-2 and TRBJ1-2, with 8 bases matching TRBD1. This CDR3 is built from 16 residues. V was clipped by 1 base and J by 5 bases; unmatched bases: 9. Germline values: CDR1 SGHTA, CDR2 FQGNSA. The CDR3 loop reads CASSLGLIDRGYGYTF. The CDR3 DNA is TGTGCCAGCAGCTTAGGTTTGATCGACAGGGGTTATGGCTACACCTTC.

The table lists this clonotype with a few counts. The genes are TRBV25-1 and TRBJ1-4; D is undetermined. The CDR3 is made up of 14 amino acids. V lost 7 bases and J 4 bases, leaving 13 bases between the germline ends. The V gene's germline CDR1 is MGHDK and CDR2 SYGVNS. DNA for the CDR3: TGTGCCAGCACGGCAGTAGAAAGTAATGAAAAACTGTTTTTT. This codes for CASTAVESNEKLFF.

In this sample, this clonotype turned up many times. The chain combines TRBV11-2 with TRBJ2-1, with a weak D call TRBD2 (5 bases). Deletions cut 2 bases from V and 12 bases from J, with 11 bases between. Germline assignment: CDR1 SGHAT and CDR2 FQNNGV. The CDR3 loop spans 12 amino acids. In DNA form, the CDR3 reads TGTGCCAGCAGCTTAATCGTCGGAGGGCAGTTCTTC. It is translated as CASSLIVGGQFF.

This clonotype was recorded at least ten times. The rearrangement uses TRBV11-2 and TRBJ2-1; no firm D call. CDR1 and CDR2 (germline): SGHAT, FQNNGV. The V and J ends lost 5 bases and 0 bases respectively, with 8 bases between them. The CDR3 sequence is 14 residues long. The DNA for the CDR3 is TGTGCCAGCAGCAGTTATAGCTCCTACAATGAGCAGTTCTTC. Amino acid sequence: CASSSYSSYNEQFF.

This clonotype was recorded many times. CDR3: CATSRDEEGWTEAFF. DNA for the CDR3: TGTGCCACCAGCAGAGATGAGGAGGGGTGGACTGAAGCTTTCTTT. This chain uses TRBV15 with TRBJ1-1; weak D call: TRBD1 (5 bases). The CDR3 has 15 amino acids. V lost 0 bases and J lost 5, with 13 bases in between. Germline V gives CDR1 LNHNV, CDR2 YYDKDF (reference sequence).

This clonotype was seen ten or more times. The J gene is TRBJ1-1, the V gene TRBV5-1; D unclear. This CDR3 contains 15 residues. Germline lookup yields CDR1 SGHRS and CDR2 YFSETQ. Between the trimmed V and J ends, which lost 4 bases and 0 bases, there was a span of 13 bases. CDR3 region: CASSPPTDVNTEAFF. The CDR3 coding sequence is TGCGCCAGCAGCCCCCCCACAGATGTGAACACTGAAGCTTTCTTT.

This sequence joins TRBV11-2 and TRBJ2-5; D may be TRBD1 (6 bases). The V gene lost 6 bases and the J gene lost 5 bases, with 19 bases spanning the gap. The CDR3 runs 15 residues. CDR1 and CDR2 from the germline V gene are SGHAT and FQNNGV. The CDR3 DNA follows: TGTGCCAGCAGGACGAACAGGGAAATAATTGAGACCCAGTACTTC. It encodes CASRTNREIIETQYF.

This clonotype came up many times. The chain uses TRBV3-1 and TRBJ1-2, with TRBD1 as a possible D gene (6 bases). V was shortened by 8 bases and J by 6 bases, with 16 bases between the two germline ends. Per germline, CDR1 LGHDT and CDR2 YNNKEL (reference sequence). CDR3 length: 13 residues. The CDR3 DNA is TGTGCCAGCGGCGCCCAGGGGACTGATGGCTACACCTTC. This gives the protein CASGAQGTDGYTF.

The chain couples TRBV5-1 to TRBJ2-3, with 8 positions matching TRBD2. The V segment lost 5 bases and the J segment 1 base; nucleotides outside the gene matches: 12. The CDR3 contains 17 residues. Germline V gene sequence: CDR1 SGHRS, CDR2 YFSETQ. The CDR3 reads CASRPTPGGAGTDTQYF. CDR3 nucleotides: TGCGCCAGCAGACCAACTCCCGGGGGGGCAGGCACAGATACGCAGTATTTT. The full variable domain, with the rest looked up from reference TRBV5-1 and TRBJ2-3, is KAGVTQTPRYLIKTRGQQVTLSCSPISGHRSVSWYQQTPGQGLQFLFEYFSETQRNKGNFPGRFSGRQFSNSRSEMNVSTLELGDSALYLCASRPTPGGAGTDTQYFGPGTRLTVL.

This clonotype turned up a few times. CDR3 sequence reads: CASSPGPRPAEAFF. CDR3 DNA: TGTGCCAGCAGCCCTGGGCCCCGACCCGCTGAAGCTTTCTTT. The V and J genes are TRBV5-4 and TRBJ1-1; unclear D gene. With 4 bases removed from V and 6 bases from J, the gap between germline ends came to 16 bases. Germline loops: CDR1 SGHNT, CDR2 YYREEE (reference sequence). This CDR3 spans 14 amino acids.

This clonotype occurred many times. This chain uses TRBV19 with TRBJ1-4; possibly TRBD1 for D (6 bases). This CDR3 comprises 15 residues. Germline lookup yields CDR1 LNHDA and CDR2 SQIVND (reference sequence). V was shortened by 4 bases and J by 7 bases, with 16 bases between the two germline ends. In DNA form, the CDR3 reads TGTGCCAGTAGTACCTACAGGGAAGGAGGTGAAAAACTGTTTTTT. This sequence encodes CASSTYREGGEKLFF.